A selection of T cell receptor beta chains follows, all from one sample in a study of T cell responses to AZD1222 COVID-19 vaccine. Only in-frame clones appear in the TCRdb table, and some are missing; sequencing was by immunoSEQ multiplex PCR. The sample lists about 150,000 clones; about 90% were seen once. The sequencing used peripheral blood, collected on day 0 of AZD1222 vaccination. These receptors came from an adult in good health. Each CDR3 is given with its conserved first and last residue. The D gene is left open where the match is weak. The size of a clone is reported for some rows only, either as once, few or many, or as a class for expanded clones.

J,V,D,size,CDR3,DNA
TRBJ1-6,TRBV7-9,TRBD1,once,CASSLQGDSSPLHF,TGTGCCAGCAGCTTACAGGGGGACAGTTCACCCCTCCACTTT
TRBJ2-2,TRBV18,-,once,CASSRDVLNTGELFF,TGTGCCAGCTCACGGGACGTCCTGAACACCGGGGAGCTGTTTTTT
TRBJ2-7,TRBV30,TRBD1,-,CAWSGGQLSYEQYF,TGTGCCTGGAGTGGGGGACAGCTATCCTACGAGCAGTACTTC
TRBJ2-7,TRBV20-1,TRBD2,-,CSASGASGSYEQYF,TGCAGTGCTAGTGGCGCTAGCGGGTCATACGAGCAGTACTTC
TRBJ1-1,TRBV11-2,-,-,CASRFYAGPRPTEAFF,TGTGCCAGCAGATTTTACGCCGGGCCCAGACCCACTGAAGCTTTCTTT
TRBJ1-2,TRBV19,-,-,CASSLTGNYGYTF,TGTGCCAGTAGTTTGACAGGCAACTATGGCTACACCTTC
TRBJ1-1,TRBV18,-,-,CASSLQGWTEAFF,TGTGCCAGCTCACTTCAGGGCTGGACTGAAGCTTTCTTT
TRBJ1-6,TRBV3-1/TRBV3-2,TRBD1,-,CASSPRFQGAHNSPLHF,TGTGCCAGCAGCCCAAGGTTCCAGGGGGCCCATAATTCACCCCTCCACTTT
TRBJ1-5,TRBV10-3,-,-,CAVQGTNQPQHF,TGTGCCGTACAGGGTACCAATCAGCCCCAGCATTTT
TRBJ1-6,TRBV9,-,-,CASSVDRGRDSPLHF,TGTGCCAGCAGCGTAGATCGGGGCAGGGATTCACCCCTCCACTTT
TRBJ2-7,TRBV14,-,-,CASSQDLGGYEQYF,TGTGCCAGCAGCCAAGACTTAGGAGGCTACGAGCAGTACTTC
TRBJ1-5,TRBV6-5,-,-,CASRLIGSNQPQHF,TGTGCCAGCAGACTGATAGGTAGCAATCAGCCCCAGCATTTT
TRBJ1-1,TRBV7-9,-,-,CASSGSSEAFF,TGTGCCAGCAGTGGGTCCTCTGAAGCTTTCTTT
TRBJ1-1,TRBV9,-,-,CASSVEGGRDTEAFF,TGTGCCAGCAGCGTAGAAGGCGGACGGGACACTGAAGCTTTCTTT
TRBJ2-1,TRBV27,TRBD2,-,CASSLTSGRAGEQFF,TGTGCCAGCAGTTTAACTAGCGGGAGGGCTGGAGAGCAGTTCTTC
TRBJ2-7,TRBV15,TRBD2,once,CATSRDRAGAWEQYF,TGTGCCACCAGCAGAGATAGGGCGGGAGCCTGGGAGCAGTACTTC
TRBJ1-1,TRBV28,-,-,CASSQQEGTEAFF,TGTGCCAGCAGTCAACAGGAGGGCACTGAAGCTTTCTTT
TRBJ1-1,TRBV13,-,-,CASSLGDEAFF,TGTGCCAGCAGCTTAGGGGATGAAGCTTTCTTT
TRBJ2-7,TRBV27,-,-,CASKPVRVTYEQYF,TGTGCCAGCAAACCTGTGAGGGTCACCTACGAGCAGTACTTC
TRBJ2-7,TRBV7-2,TRBD1,-,CASSRTGPQKGEQYF,TGTGCCAGCAGTCGGACAGGGCCCCAAAAGGGCGAGCAGTACTTC
TRBJ2-3,TRBV30,-,-,CAWRRSNTDTQYF,TGTGCCTGGCGGCGGTCGAACACAGATACGCAGTATTTT
TRBJ1-4,TRBV2,-,-,CASSEAGTRTDNEKLFF,TGTGCCAGCAGTGAAGCGGGGACAAGGACAGACAATGAAAAACTGTTTTTT
TRBJ1-2,TRBV27,-,-,CASSLFQGNYGYTF,TGTGCCAGCAGTTTATTCCAGGGTAACTATGGCTACACCTTC
TRBJ2-1,TRBV5-4,TRBD2,few,CASSYGTSGHNEQFF,TGTGCCAGCAGCTACGGGACTAGCGGTCACAATGAGCAGTTCTTC
TRBJ2-5,TRBV6-2/TRBV6-3,TRBD2,-,CASSSGTRLETQYF,TGTGCCAGCAGTTCAGGGACTAGGCTAGAGACCCAGTACTTC
TRBJ2-1,TRBV7-9,-,-,CASSPGPRVYNEQFF,TGTGCCAGCAGCCCGGGACCTAGGGTTTACAATGAGCAGTTCTTC
TRBJ1-1,TRBV9,TRBD1,-,CASSLGTGGEAFF,TGTGCCAGCAGCCTCGGGACAGGGGGCGAAGCTTTCTTT
TRBJ1-4,TRBV19,-,-,CASWGRTNEKLFF,TGTGCCAGTTGGGGCAGAACTAATGAAAAACTGTTTTTT
TRBJ2-4,TRBV19,-,-,CASRTRGAKNIQYF,TGTGCCAGTAGGACTCGGGGAGCCAAAAACATTCAGTACTTC
TRBJ1-1,TRBV30,-,-,CAWSLDYIPITEAFF,TGTGCCTGGAGTTTGGATTATATCCCCATCACTGAAGCTTTCTTT
TRBJ1-1,TRBV6-5,TRBD1,-,CASSYSAGTGSTEAFF,TGTGCCAGCAGTTACTCTGCCGGGACAGGGTCGACTGAAGCTTTCTTT
TRBJ1-2,TRBV10-2,TRBD1,-,CASRNTQGAVYGYTF,TGCGCCAGCAGGAACACTCAGGGGGCGGTCTATGGCTACACCTTC
TRBJ1-1,TRBV5-1,TRBD1,once,CASSLVGGQGKNTEAFF,TGCGCCAGCAGCTTGGTGGGGGGACAGGGGAAGAACACTGAAGCTTTCTTT
TRBJ2-7,TRBV27,TRBD1,-,CASGGTGGRLAGPYEQYF,TGTGCCAGCGGCGGGACAGGGGGCCGGCTAGCGGGTCCCTACGAGCAGTACTTC
TRBJ2-5,TRBV6-5,-,-,CASSSDSARGTQYF,TGTGCCAGCAGTTCCGACAGTGCTCGAGGGACCCAGTACTTC
TRBJ1-1,TRBV27,-,-,CASRGRGSTEAFF,TGTGCCAGCAGGGGGCGGGGCAGCACTGAAGCTTTCTTT
TRBJ1-3,TRBV2,TRBD1,once,CASSRDRDQGNTIYF,TGTGCCAGCAGCCGGGACAGAGATCAAGGAAACACCATATATTTT
TRBJ1-1,TRBV5-1,-,-,CASSLVAGEGEAFF,TGCGCCAGCAGCTTGGTGGCAGGGGAGGGTGAAGCTTTCTTT
TRBJ1-2,TRBV5-8,-,-,CASSLRDIVRTF,TGTGCCAGCAGCCTTCGGGACATCGTCCGAACCTTC
TRBJ2-2,TRBV9,-,-,CASSVGADHYTGELFF,TGTGCCAGCAGCGTAGGTGCGGATCATTACACCGGGGAGCTGTTTTTT
TRBJ2-1,TRBV24-1,TRBD2,-,CATSDTGLAGGPSYNEQFF,TGTGCCACCAGTGATACCGGACTAGCGGGGGGGCCGTCCTACAATGAGCAGTTCTTC
TRBJ1-5,TRBV28,TRBD1,-,CASSLPQGLDQPQHF,TGTGCCAGCAGTCTACCACAGGGGCTTGATCAGCCCCAGCATTTT
TRBJ2-7,TRBV12-5,-,few,CASGEAYEQYF,TGTGCTAGCGGAGAGGCCTACGAGCAGTACTTC
TRBJ1-4,TRBV19,-,-,CASSIEGARGEKLFF,TGTGCCAGTAGTATAGAGGGTGCCAGGGGCGAAAAACTGTTTTTT
TRBJ1-5,TRBV3-1/TRBV3-2,TRBD1,-,CASSRDRNQPQHF,TGTGCCAGCAGCCGGGACAGGAATCAGCCCCAGCATTTT
TRBJ1-4,TRBV5-1,-,-,CASSSALGATNEKLFF,TGCGCCAGCAGCTCCGCCTTAGGGGCAACTAATGAAAAACTGTTTTTT
TRBJ2-3,TRBV4-1,-,-,CASSQDGDTDTQYF,TGCGCCAGCAGCCAAGATGGGGACACAGATACGCAGTATTTT
TRBJ1-2,TRBV10-1,-,-,CASSGQFGVYTF,TGCGCCAGCAGTGGACAGTTCGGTGTCTACACCTTC
TRBJ1-2,TRBV5-1,-,-,CASHGGRDYGYTF,TGCGCCAGCCACGGAGGCCGGGACTATGGCTACACCTTC
TRBJ2-3,TRBV20-1,-,-,CSASLQGSRDTQYF,TGCAGTGCTAGTCTTCAGGGTTCCCGAGATACGCAGTATTTT
TRBJ1-2,TRBV5-1,TRBD1,-,CASSQGGIDYGYTF,TGCGCCAGCAGTCAGGGGGGAATCGACTATGGCTACACCTTC
TRBJ1-2,TRBV28,-,-,CASSLVGAGSRGRDGYTF,TGTGCCAGCAGTTTGGTGGGGGCAGGGAGTAGGGGAAGAGATGGCTACACCTTC